This TCR beta chain was captured in a study of cytomegalovirus exposure and HLA in healthy donors. Notes on the study in general: TCR beta sequences reportedly predicted most subjects' HLA-A and HLA-B alleles accurately. The classifier, whose performance was assessed in both the original and validation cohorts, reportedly diagnosed cytomegalovirus status with high specificity and sensitivity.

Donors in the study were healthy people who gave bone marrow. In the case of this clone: The antigen remains undetermined. The same CDR3 is also encoded by other DNA sequences in this sample.

Primers for the PCR totalled 60 Vbeta and 13 Jbeta. Authors' methods: It was a later analysis that counted approximately 81 million unique TCR beta chains, of which approximately 9.9 million were shared. The data were produced by immunoSEQ multiplex PCR, yet TCRdb's version contains in-frame clones alone and is incomplete. V, J and clone size are taken as reported in that table, and D and trimming were inferred from the DNA itself. The sample has approximately 220,000 clones, approximately 83% seen once. The V end lost 1 base, the J end lost 8 bases, and 11 bases lay between the germline ends. Germline CDR1 SGHVS, CDR2 FQNEAQ. The CDR3 extends over 13 amino acids.

Sequencing input: PBMCs. The clonotype was recovered from a boy aged 2 to 10 in good health and CMV-seronegative. The J gene is TRBJ1-1, the V gene TRBV7-8; D may be TRBD1 (6 bases). CDR3 protein: CASSLGRTGEAFF. In nucleotides, the CDR3 is TGTGCCAGCAGCTTAGGACGAACAGGGGAAGCTTTCTTT.